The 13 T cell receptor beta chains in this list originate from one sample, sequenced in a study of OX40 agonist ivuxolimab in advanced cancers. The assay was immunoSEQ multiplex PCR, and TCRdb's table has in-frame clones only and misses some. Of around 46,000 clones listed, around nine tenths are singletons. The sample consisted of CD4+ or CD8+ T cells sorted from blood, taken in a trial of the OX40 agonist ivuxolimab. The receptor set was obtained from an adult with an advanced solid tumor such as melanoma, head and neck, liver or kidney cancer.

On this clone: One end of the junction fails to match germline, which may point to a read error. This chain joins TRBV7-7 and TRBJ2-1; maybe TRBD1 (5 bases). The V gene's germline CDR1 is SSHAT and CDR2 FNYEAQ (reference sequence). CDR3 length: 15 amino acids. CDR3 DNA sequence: TGTGCTAGCAGCTTGAGTCAGGGATTAACCAATGAGCAGTTCTTC. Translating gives CASSLSQGLTNEQFF.

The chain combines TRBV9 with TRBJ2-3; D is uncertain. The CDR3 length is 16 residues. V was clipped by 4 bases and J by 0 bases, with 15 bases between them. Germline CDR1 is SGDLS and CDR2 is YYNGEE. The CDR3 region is CASSSESGLSTDTQYF. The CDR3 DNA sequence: TGTGCCAGCAGCTCAGAGAGTGGGCTGAGCACAGATACGCAGTATTTT. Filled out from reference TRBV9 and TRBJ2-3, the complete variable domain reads DSGVTQTPKHLITATGQRVTLRCSPRSGDLSVYWYQQSLDQGLQFLIQYYNGEERAKGNILERFSAQQFPDLHSELNLSSLELGDSALYFCASSSESGLSTDTQYFGPGTRLTVL.

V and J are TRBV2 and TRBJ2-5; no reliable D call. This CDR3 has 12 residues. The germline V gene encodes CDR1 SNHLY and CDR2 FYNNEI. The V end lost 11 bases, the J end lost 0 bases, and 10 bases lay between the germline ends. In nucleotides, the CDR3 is TGTGCCGCCGGCATGTACCAAGAGACCCAGTACTTC. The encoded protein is CAAGMYQETQYF.

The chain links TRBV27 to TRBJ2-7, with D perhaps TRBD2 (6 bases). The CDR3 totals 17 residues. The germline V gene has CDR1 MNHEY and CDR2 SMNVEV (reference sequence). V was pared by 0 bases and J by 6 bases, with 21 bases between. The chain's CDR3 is CASSLSGGPSGLSEQYF. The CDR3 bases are TGTGCCAGCAGTTTATCAGGAGGGCCCAGCGGGTTGAGCGAGCAGTACTTC.

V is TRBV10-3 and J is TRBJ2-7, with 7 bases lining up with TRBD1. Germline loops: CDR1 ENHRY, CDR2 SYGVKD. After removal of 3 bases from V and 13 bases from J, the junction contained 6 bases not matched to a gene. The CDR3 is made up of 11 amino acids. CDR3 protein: CAISEGAGGYF. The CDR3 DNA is TGTGCCATCAGTGAAGGGGCAGGGGGATACTTC.

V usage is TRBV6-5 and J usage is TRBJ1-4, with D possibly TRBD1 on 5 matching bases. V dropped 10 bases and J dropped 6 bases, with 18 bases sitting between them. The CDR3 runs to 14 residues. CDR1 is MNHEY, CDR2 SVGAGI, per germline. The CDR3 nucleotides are TGTGCCACAAAGGGAGTAGAGGGGCATGAAAAACTGTTTTTT. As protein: CATKGVEGHEKLFF.

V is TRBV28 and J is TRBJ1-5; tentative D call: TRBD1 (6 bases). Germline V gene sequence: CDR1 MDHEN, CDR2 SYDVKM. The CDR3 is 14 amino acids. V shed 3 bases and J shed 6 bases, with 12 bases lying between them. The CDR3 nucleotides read TGTGCCAGCAGTTTCAGGCAGGGGACTCAGCCCCAGCATTTT. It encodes CASSFRQGTQPQHF.

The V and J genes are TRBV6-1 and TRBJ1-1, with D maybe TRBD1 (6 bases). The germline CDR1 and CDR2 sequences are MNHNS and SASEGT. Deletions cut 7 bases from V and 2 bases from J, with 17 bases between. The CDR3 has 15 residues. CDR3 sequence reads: CASNPRQVGNTEAFF. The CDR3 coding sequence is TGTGCCAGCAACCCCCGACAGGTTGGTAACACTGAAGCTTTCTTT.

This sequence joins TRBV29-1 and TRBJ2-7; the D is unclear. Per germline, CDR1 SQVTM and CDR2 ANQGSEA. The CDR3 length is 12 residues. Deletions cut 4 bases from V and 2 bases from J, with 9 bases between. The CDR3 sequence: CSVVAAAYEQYF. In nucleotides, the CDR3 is TGCAGCGTTGTAGCCGCCGCCTACGAGCAGTACTTC.

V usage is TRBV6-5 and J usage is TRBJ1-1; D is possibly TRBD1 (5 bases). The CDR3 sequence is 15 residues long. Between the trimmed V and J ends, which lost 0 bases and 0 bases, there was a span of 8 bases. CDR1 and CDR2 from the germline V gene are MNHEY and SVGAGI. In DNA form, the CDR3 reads TGTGCCAGCAGTTACTCGCAGGGACTGAACACTGAAGCTTTCTTT. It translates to CASSYSQGLNTEAFF.

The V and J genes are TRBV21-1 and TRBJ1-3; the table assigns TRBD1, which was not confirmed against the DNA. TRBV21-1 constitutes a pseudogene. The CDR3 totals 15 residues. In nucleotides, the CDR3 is TGTGCCAGCAGCAAAAGAGAGCAGGGTGGAAACACCATATATTTT. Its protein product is CASSKREQGGNTIYF.

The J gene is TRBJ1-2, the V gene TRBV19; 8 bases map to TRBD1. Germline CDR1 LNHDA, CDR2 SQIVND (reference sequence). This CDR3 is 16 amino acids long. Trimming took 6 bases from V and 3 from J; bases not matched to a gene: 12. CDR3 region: CASSDFGTGPYYGYTF. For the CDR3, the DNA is TGTGCCAGTAGCGATTTCGGGACAGGCCCATACTATGGCTACACCTTC. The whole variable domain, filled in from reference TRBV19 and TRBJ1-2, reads DGGITQSPKYLFRKEGQNVTLSCEQNLNHDAMYWYRQDPGQGLRLIYYSQIVNDFQKGDIAEGYSVSREKKESFPLTVTSAQKNPTAFYLCASSDFGTGPYYGYTFGSGTRLTVV.

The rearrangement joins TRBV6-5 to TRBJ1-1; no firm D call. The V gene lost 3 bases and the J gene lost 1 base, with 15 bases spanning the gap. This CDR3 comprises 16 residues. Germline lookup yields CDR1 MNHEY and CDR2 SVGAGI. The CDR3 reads CASSYLDGSWNTEAFF. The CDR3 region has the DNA TGTGCCAGCAGTTATCTCGACGGCTCATGGAACACTGAAGCTTTCTTT.